This entry is about one TCR beta chain. Germline values: CDR1 MNHEY, CDR2 SMNVEV (reference sequence). The CDR3 consists of 16 residues. V shed 8 bases and J shed 1 base, with 19 bases lying between them. The record originates from a study of blood T cell repertoires in COVID-19. Sequenced by immunoSEQ multiplex PCR; TCRdb stores in-frame clones only, minus some. The sample has under 250,000 clones; 70% to 90% are singletons. V is TRBV27 and J is TRBJ2-3, with D perhaps matching TRBD2 (5 bases). The sequencing input was peripheral blood. The clonotype originates from a woman in her seventies with active or convalescent COVID-19. In nucleotides, the CDR3 is TGTGCCAGCTCGGGGATGAGGTCCTCTGGCACAGATACGCAGTATTTT. Encoded protein: CASSGMRSSGTDTQYF.